A single sample gave rise to the 32 T cell receptor beta chains below, sequenced in a study of T-cell reconstitution after alpha-beta-depleted transplantation in children. Library preparation (for TCRbeta) was performed with unique molecular identifiers. TCRdb ran MiXCR on the PCR reads and lists one entry per CDR3 protein. The table has almost 500,000 distinct CDR3 sequences, approximately 12% seen once. Sequenced material: PBMCs from the stem cell graft donor, taken from the stem cell graft. These receptors originate from a human donor who donated a stem cell graft to a child with combined immunodeficiency.

This clonotype was picked up many times. V gene TRBV12-3 or TRBV12-4 combines with J gene TRBJ2-3; D is uncertain. The CDR3 spans 12 residues. The V gene lost 3 bases and the J gene lost 1 base, with 2 bases spanning the gap. CDR3 DNA: TGTGCCAGCAGTTTTCGCACAGATACGCAGTATTTT. Translated, it gives CASSFRTDTQYF.

In DNA form, the CDR3 reads TGTGCCAGCTCACCATGGGGGAAACTAAACACTGAAGCTTTCTTT. Its translation is CASSPWGKLNTEAFF. This rearrangement joins TRBV18 to TRBJ1-1; weak D call: TRBD1 (5 bases). The CDR3 has 15 amino acids. In germline, CDR1 is KGHSH, CDR2 LQKENI. Trimming cost V 2 bases and J 2 bases, with 12 bases left between them.

This clonotype was picked up a small number of times. The V and J genes are TRBV20-1 and TRBJ1-1; 8 positions agree with TRBD1. CDR3 length: 15 residues. CDR1 is DFQATT and CDR2 is SNEGSKA in the germline V gene (reference sequence). J was trimmed by 5 bases and V by 0 bases; bases with no gene match: 8. The CDR3 nucleotides read TGCAGTGCTAGAGATCCCAGGGGGCGAGGGACTGAAGCTTTCTTT. It is translated as CSARDPRGRGTEAFF.

The chain uses TRBV5-6 and TRBJ2-7, with 10 bases identical to TRBD1. J gave up 6 bases and V 7 bases, and 7 bases lay outside the gene matches. The CDR3 is 13 amino acids. Germline CDR1 SGHDT, CDR2 YYEEEE. The chain's CDR3 is CASEGGQGLEQYF. Written as DNA, the CDR3 is TGTGCCAGCGAGGGGGGACAGGGGCTCGAGCAGTACTTC.

The gene calls are TRBV6-2 or TRBV6-3 and TRBJ2-7; D gene uncertain. There are 13 residues in the CDR3. Deletions cut 10 bases from V and 2 bases from J, with 15 bases between. Germline V gene sequence: CDR1 MNHEY, CDR2 SVGEGT. The CDR3 bases are TGTGCCATCTCCCCGTCTGAAACCTACGAGCAGTACTTC. Residues: CAISPSETYEQYF.

V and J are TRBV5-1 and TRBJ2-6, with 11 bases identical to TRBD1. Looked up from germline, CDR1 is SGHRS and CDR2 is YFSETQ. The CDR3 contains 16 residues. Losses at the gene ends were 6 bases for V and 3 bases for J; bases not matched to a gene: 5. CDR3: CASKGQGALGANVLTF. The CDR3 DNA follows: TGCGCCAGCAAAGGACAGGGGGCGCTTGGGGCCAACGTCCTGACTTTC. Complete variable domain (other parts from reference TRBV5-1 and TRBJ2-6): KAGVTQTPRYLIKTRGQQVTLSCSPISGHRSVSWYQQTPGQGLQFLFEYFSETQRNKGNFPGRFSGRQFSNSRSEMNVSTLELGDSALYLCASKGQGALGANVLTFGAGSRLTVL.

This chain's CDR3 is CASSPGQGFEQFF. In nucleotides, the CDR3 is TGTGCCAGCAGCCCCGGGCAGGGGTTTGAGCAGTTCTTC. The rearrangement uses TRBV4-2 and TRBJ2-1; TRBD1 is a possible D gene (6 bases). The germline CDR1 and CDR2 sequences are LGHNA and YNFKEQ. This CDR3 is built from 13 residues. V lost 4 bases and J 9 bases, leaving 13 bases between the germline ends.

This clonotype was counted a few times. This chain uses TRBV5-5 with TRBJ2-7, with TRBD1 matching over 7 bases. Germline CDR1 is SGHKS and CDR2 is YYEKEE (reference sequence). The CDR3 loop spans 14 amino acids. Losses at the gene ends were 4 bases for V and 4 bases for J; bases not matched to a gene: 8. The CDR3 DNA reads as TGTGCCAGCAGCACGGACAGGACAATATACGAGCAGTACTTC. This gives the protein CASSTDRTIYEQYF.

This clonotype was seen a few times. The CDR3 spells CASSLAGGRVVNEQFF. CDR3 DNA sequence: TGTGCCAGCAGCTTAGCGGGCGGGAGGGTCGTCAATGAGCAGTTCTTC. This chain joins TRBV7-8 and TRBJ2-1; TRBD2 matches 9 bases. The ends lost 0 bases at V and 6 bases at J; junction bases unmatched: 6. The CDR3 spans 16 residues. Germline V CDR1 and CDR2: SGHVS, FQNEAQ. The variable domain in full, completed from reference TRBV7-8 and TRBJ2-1, reads GAGVSQSPRYKVAKRGQDVALRCDPISGHVSLFWYQQALGQGPEFLTYFQNEAQLDKSGLPSDRFFAERPEGSVSTLKIQRTQQEDSAVYLCASSLAGGRVVNEQFFGPGTRLTVL.

This clonotype was seen repeatedly, ten times or more. The chain recombines TRBV27 with TRBJ1-5; D perhaps matches TRBD1 (5 bases). From germline, CDR1 is MNHEY and CDR2 SMNVEV (reference sequence). Trimming left V 2 bases short and J 7 bases short, with 12 bases between. The CDR3 has 14 amino acids. CDR3 sequence: CASSLIGGEQPQHF. CDR3 nucleotides: TGTGCCAGCAGTTTAATCGGGGGAGAACAGCCCCAGCATTTT.

CDR3 loop: CASSGPSYNEQFF. CDR3 DNA: TGTGCCAGCAGCGGTCCTTCCTACAATGAGCAGTTCTTC. The chain uses TRBV7-8 and TRBJ2-1; D remains unclear. The V gene lost 5 bases and the J gene lost 1 base, with 6 bases spanning the gap. The V gene's germline CDR1 is SGHVS and CDR2 FQNEAQ. This CDR3 region has 13 residues.

The chain combines TRBV6-1 with TRBJ1-5; D possibly corresponds to TRBD1 (6 bases). The germline V gene encodes CDR1 MNHNS and CDR2 SASEGT. There are 16 residues in the CDR3. Trimming left V 7 bases short and J 3 bases short, with 19 bases between. The CDR3 is CASTFQRGGPNQPQHF. The CDR3 DNA sequence: TGTGCCAGCACCTTTCAGAGGGGGGGTCCCAATCAGCCCCAGCATTTT.

The chain has TRBV12-3 or TRBV12-4 and TRBJ2-1, with TRBD2 matching 8 bases. V lost 5 bases, J lost 4 bases, and 7 bases stayed unmatched. The CDR3 runs 15 residues. The CDR3 bases are TGTGCCAGCAGTACTGCGGGGGGCCTATACAATGAGCAGTTCTTC. This translates into CASSTAGGLYNEQFF.

V usage is TRBV7-9 and J usage is TRBJ2-3; 8 positions match TRBD1. CDR3 length: 14 amino acids. CDR1 is SEHNR and CDR2 is FQNEAQ in the germline V gene (reference sequence). After removal of 5 bases from V and 8 bases from J, the junction contained 9 bases not matched to a gene. This CDR3 reads CASSLGTGSVTQYF. Here the CDR3 DNA reads TGTGCCAGCAGCCTCGGGACAGGATCGGTTACGCAGTATTTT.

This clonotype was counted ten times or more. V is TRBV20-1 and J is TRBJ2-3, with 9 bases identical to TRBD2. This CDR3 is built from 15 residues. CDR1 is DFQATT and CDR2 is SNEGSKA in the germline V gene (reference sequence). V was pared by 5 bases and J by 2 bases, with 8 bases of the junction left unmatched. DNA for the CDR3: TGCAGTGCTTCCGCGGCTAGCGGGACCACAGATACGCAGTATTTT. Protein: CSASAASGTTDTQYF.

In nucleotides, the CDR3 is TGCAGTGCTAGAGTTAGCGGGAGTTCGGATACGCAGTATTTT. Its translation is CSARVSGSSDTQYF. The J gene is TRBJ2-3, the V gene TRBV20-1, with 9 bases matching TRBD2. Trimming removed 1 base from V and 6 bases from J; junction bases left unmatched: 5. Germline CDR1 is DFQATT and CDR2 is SNEGSKA (reference sequence). The CDR3 extends over 14 amino acids.

This clonotype was found many times. The rearrangement uses TRBV24-1 and TRBJ2-1; 10 bases map to TRBD2. Losses at the gene ends were 1 base for V and 8 bases for J; bases not matched to a gene: 7. CDR1 and CDR2 (germline): KGHDR, SFDVKD. The CDR3 sequence is 16 residues long. The CDR3 is CATSDFSSGSMYEQFF. The CDR3 DNA reads as TGTGCCACCAGTGATTTCTCTAGCGGGAGCATGTATGAGCAGTTCTTC.

This clonotype was detected only once. The CDR3 nucleotides are TGTGCCAGCAGCTTAGGCCGGTTCATCGGAGAGGGAGAGACCCAGTACTTC. It is translated as CASSLGRFIGEGETQYF. This chain links TRBV11-1 with TRBJ2-5; TRBD2 might be the D (5 bases). The germline V gene has CDR1 SGHAT and CDR2 FQDESV (reference sequence). V gave up 1 base and J gave up 4 bases, with 19 bases separating them. CDR3 length: 17 amino acids.

This clonotype was seen repeatedly, ten times or more. The V and J genes are TRBV12-3 or TRBV12-4 and TRBJ1-4, with unresolved D. V lost 6 bases and J lost 4, with 12 bases in between. CDR3 length equals 14 residues. CDR3 DNA: TGTGCCAGCAGCCTCACCGGAGGTAATGAAAAACTGTTTTTT. It yields the protein CASSLTGGNEKLFF.

This clonotype has only a few counts. This chain links TRBV11-2 with TRBJ2-7; possible D gene TRBD2, 6 bases. The CDR3 runs to 15 residues. Trimming pared 2 bases from V and 0 bases from J, leaving 11 bases between. Germline values: CDR1 SGHAT, CDR2 FQNNGV. CDR3 sequence: CASSLYAGPSYEQYF. The DNA for the CDR3 is TGTGCCAGCAGCTTATATGCGGGACCCTCCTACGAGCAGTACTTC.

The chain carries TRBV12-3 or TRBV12-4 and TRBJ1-1; D may be TRBD1 (5 bases). CDR3 size: 16 residues. V was trimmed by 5 bases and J by 5 bases, leaving 21 bases between them. CDR3 DNA sequence: TGTGCCAGCAGTCCGCGGTATGGGGGTTTGGGAACTGAAGCTTTCTTT. The encoded protein is CASSPRYGGLGTEAFF.

Notes on this clonotype: A much larger clone lies one base from this, so it may be a read error. The rearrangement uses TRBV29-1 and TRBJ2-5; no clear D gene. Germline V lookup: CDR1 SQVTM, CDR2 ANQGSEA. CDR3 size: 12 residues. CDR3 amino acids: CSAGGIQETQCF. For the CDR3, the DNA is TGCAGCGCCGGTGGTATACAAGAGACCCAGTGCTTC.

This clonotype was observed many times. The V and J genes are TRBV20-1 and TRBJ1-6, with 12 bases matching TRBD1. The CDR3 is 16 amino acids. Germline V gene sequence: CDR1 DFQATT, CDR2 SNEGSKA (reference sequence). V trimming: 3 bases; J trimming: 9 bases; junction bases outside the gene matches: 9. As DNA, the CDR3 is TGCAGTGCTAGTCCCGGGACAGGGGGCGATAGTTCACCCCTCCACTTT. Protein sequence: CSASPGTGGDSSPLHF.

The chain uses TRBV5-1 and TRBJ2-7; 7 bases match TRBD1. Unmatched junction bases numbered 6, after V lost 3 bases and J lost 3 bases. The CDR3 extends over 14 amino acids. The germline CDR1 and CDR2 sequences are SGHRS and YFSETQ. The CDR3 loop reads CASSSQGTDYEQYF. The CDR3 nucleotides read TGCGCCAGCAGCTCGCAGGGGACAGACTACGAGCAGTACTTC.

The chain recombines TRBV7-2 with TRBJ2-7; D could derive from TRBD1 or TRBD2 (6 bases each). V was trimmed by 1 base and J by 3 bases, leaving 13 bases between them. Germline CDR1 is SGHTA and CDR2 is FQGNSA. The CDR3 contains 15 residues. The CDR3 sequence: CASSLEGGLSYEQYF. The CDR3 nucleotides read TGTGCCAGCAGCTTAGAAGGGGGGCTAAGCTACGAGCAGTACTTC.

The gene calls are TRBV20-1 and TRBJ2-5, with D unresolved. Germline values: CDR1 DFQATT, CDR2 SNEGSKA (reference sequence). The V end lost 0 bases, the J end lost 4 bases, and 9 bases lay between the germline ends. CDR3 length: 13 amino acids. The CDR3: CSARESGRETQYF. The DNA for the CDR3 is TGCAGTGCTAGAGAATCCGGTAGAGAGACCCAGTACTTC.

This clonotype was counted at least ten times. The chain joins TRBV20-1 to TRBJ2-1; D may match TRBD1 or TRBD2 (6 bases each). Trimming removed 2 bases from V and 0 bases from J, with 14 bases in between. The germline gives CDR1 DFQATT, CDR2 SNEGSKA (reference sequence). This CDR3 has 16 amino acids. The CDR3 spells CSARPGGRYSYNEQFF. CDR3 nucleotides: TGCAGTGCTAGACCTGGGGGGCGTTACTCCTACAATGAGCAGTTCTTC.

The CDR3 nucleotides read TGTGCCAGCAGCCTGGTAGGAGCGGAGCAAGAGACCCAGTACTTC. As protein: CASSLVGAEQETQYF. The chain carries TRBV5-4 and TRBJ2-5, with D perhaps matching TRBD2 (5 bases). Germline-derived CDR1 and CDR2 are SGHNT and YYREEE (reference sequence). The V gene lost 4 bases and the J gene lost 2 bases, with 15 bases spanning the gap. CDR3 length: 15 residues.

There are many counts of this clonotype. The J gene is TRBJ2-3, the V gene TRBV27, with a possible D match to TRBD1 (6 bases). Germline lookup yields CDR1 MNHEY and CDR2 SMNVEV (reference sequence). The CDR3 runs 12 residues. V dropped 8 bases and J dropped 2 bases, with 8 bases sitting between them. The CDR3 loop is CASGTYTDTQYF. CDR3 DNA sequence: TGTGCCAGCGGGACATACACAGATACGCAGTATTTT.

This clonotype came up many times. The chain links TRBV27 to TRBJ2-1, with D perhaps TRBD2 (6 bases). The CDR3 contains 13 residues. Trimming stripped 5 bases from V and 5 bases from J, with 10 bases between. CDR1 MNHEY and CDR2 SMNVEV come from the germline V gene (reference sequence). This CDR3 is CASSVSGNNEQFF. CDR3 DNA sequence: TGTGCCAGCAGTGTTAGCGGAAACAATGAGCAGTTCTTC.

This clonotype was seen repeatedly, ten times or more. The J gene is TRBJ2-3, the V gene TRBV5-1, with 12 bases fitting TRBD2. CDR3 length: 15 amino acids. V was pared by 4 bases and J by 2 bases, with 2 bases of the junction left unmatched. Looked up from germline, CDR1 is SGHRS and CDR2 is YFSETQ. CDR3 amino acids: CASSGLAGLTDTQYF. For the CDR3, the DNA is TGCGCCAGCAGCGGACTAGCGGGACTCACAGATACGCAGTATTTT.

This clonotype was seen a handful of times. The chain uses TRBV18 and TRBJ2-5, with D unclear. CDR1 is KGHSH, CDR2 LQKENI, per germline. This CDR3 contains 14 residues. Trimming stripped 5 bases from V and 5 bases from J, with 15 bases between. The CDR3 spells CASSSSDLYETQYF. DNA for the CDR3: TGTGCCAGCTCATCCTCGGACCTCTATGAGACCCAGTACTTC.